The present T cell receptor (beta chain) was sequenced within a study of glioma-infiltrating T cells after dendritic cell vaccination. Whole-study findings and limits: Only a small number of patients had complete blood and tumor samples.

Time point meaning: after dendritic cell vaccination, including at tumor progression/relapse. Details on this clone: No antigen is known for it.

Only in-frame clones appear in the TCRdb table, and some are missing; sequencing was by immunoSEQ multiplex PCR. The sample includes around 100,000 clones, less than 90% of them seen just once. Specimen: blood, collected after dendritic cell vaccination. The receptor was isolated from a human donor with glioblastoma.

The CDR3: CAWSTPGGGYTF. CDR3 nucleotides: TGTGCCTGGAGTACCCCAGGGGGCGGGTACACCTTC. J is TRBJ1-2 and V is TRBV30, with TRBD1 matching over 8 bases. This CDR3 is built from 12 residues. Unmatched junction bases numbered 7, after V lost 2 bases and J lost 11 bases. Germline CDR1 reads GTSNPN; CDR2 reads SVGIG (reference sequence).